This T cell receptor beta chain was recorded in a study of blood T cells in healthy people across ages. Healthy Russian Caucasian donors spanned ages about 6 to 100 years. Each of the donors had ten milliliters of peripheral blood drawn into EDTA-treated Vacutainer tubes. This clonotype was picked up many times. Alongside a J-beta primer mix, a sample-barcoded 5' primer served in a second PCR lasting about 7 to 12 cycles. TCRdb called the 5' RACE reads again in MiXCR, with one record for every CDR3 protein. Here the sample spans roughly 700,000 distinct CDR3 sequences, about 30% being singletons. The specimen was blood. The source is a woman of 80 years or more in good health.

Here the CDR3 reads CASSPRFGLAGQETQYF. CDR3 coding DNA: TGCGCCAGCAGCCCCCGATTCGGACTAGCGGGCCAAGAGACCCAGTACTTC. The V call is TRBV4-3, the J call TRBJ2-5; 11 positions match TRBD2. Germline assignment: CDR1 LGHNA and CDR2 YSLEER. This CDR3 has 17 residues. V was clipped by 4 bases and J by 1 base; unmatched bases: 8.